This T cell receptor beta chain emerged from a study of T-cell memory formation after mild COVID-19. For the study at large: TCR clusters were largely donor specific. Study results and limitations: From day 15 to 85, contracting clones were balanced between CD4 and CD8, whereas later expanders leaned toward CD4+.

Sample barcodes and UMIs were carried by the TCR alpha and TCR beta cDNA libraries that 5'RACE generated with constant-segment primers. TCRdb re-called the 5' RACE reads through MiXCR, storing one row per CDR3 protein. The repertoire has tens of thousands of distinct CDR3 sequences, over 7.5% of them found once; the top ten carry 1.2%. CDR1 and CDR2 from the germline V gene are SGHRS and YFSETQ. V lost 10 bases to trimming and J lost 7 bases, with 21 bases between them. The CDR3 runs 14 residues. This clonotype was detected a few times. As yet, its antigen is unknown. J is TRBJ2-1 and V is TRBV5-1, with D possibly being TRBD2 (6 bases). The specimen sequenced was PBMCs or a T cell subset sorted from them (not recorded which). The clonotype originates from a man between 18 and 35 years old who had mild COVID-19 (a few samples of this study predate the infection). Cell type and time point are not known. The CDR3 loop is CASSKDPAGNEQFF. CDR3 DNA sequence: TGCGCCTCCTCAAAGGACCCCGCGGGAAATGAGCAGTTCTTC.